The clone carrying this T cell receptor (beta chain) has more than one count but fewer than ten. In the authors' workflow: Amplifying reference gene primers gave estimates of nucleated cell counts. Profiled with immunoSEQ multiplex PCR; TCRdb holds only in-frame clones, not every one. The DNA gave D and trimming, while V, J and clone size come from that table. This sample carries around 45,000 clones, over 75% of them seen once, and the ten largest clones take about 22%. The CDR3 sequence is 13 residues long. V was pared by 5 bases and J by 3 bases, with 7 bases between. CDR1 and CDR2 from the germline V gene are LNHDA and SQIVND (reference sequence). This record belongs to a study of blood T cell repertoires in COVID-19. Study-level information: T cells, B-cell-depleted T cells, or PBMCs provided the cDNA or gDNA that served as material.

The clonotype comes from a woman in her sixties with acute or convalescent COVID-19. The V gene is TRBV19, the J gene TRBJ2-2; a possible D gene is TRBD1 (5 bases). The material sequenced was peripheral blood. This CDR3 is CASSRQHTGELFF. The CDR3 nucleotides are TGTGCCAGTAGTCGACAGCACACCGGGGAGCTGTTTTTT.